The text below deals with one TCR beta chain. Other nucleotide sequences in the sample specify the same CDR3. Each of the patients experienced relapse following autologous stem cell transplantation, and their brentuximab vedotin exposure differed. This sample was taken from a study of PD-1 blockade in classical Hodgkin lymphoma. Study in general: Patients were administered nivolumab (3 mg/kg intravenously) every 2 weeks.

The data were produced by immunoSEQ multiplex PCR, yet TCRdb's version contains in-frame clones alone and is incomplete. In the table there are 60,000 to 65,000 clones, 70% to 90% of which are singletons. The V end was cut by 7 bases, the J end by 5 bases, with 13 bases between. Germline lookup yields CDR1 LNHDA and CDR2 SQIVND (reference sequence). CDR3 length: 13 amino acids. The sequences come from peripheral blood mononuclear cells (PBMCs), collected at baseline. The TCR comes from a human donor with classical Hodgkin lymphoma. This chain connects TRBV19 to TRBJ2-3; possibly TRBD2 for D (5 bases). The CDR3: CASIGERKDTQYF. The CDR3, as DNA: TGTGCCAGTATCGGGGAGAGAAAAGATACGCAGTATTTT.